A selection of T cell receptor beta chains follows, all from one sample in a study of cytomegalovirus exposure and HLA in healthy donors. TCRdb keeps only in-frame clones here, not all; method: immunoSEQ multiplex PCR. The sample includes more than 80,000 clones, roughly 67% of them seen just once. Sequencing used PBMCs. Receptor source: a human donor in good health. Each CDR3 is given with its conserved first and last residue. The D gene is left open where the match is weak. Part of the rows lack a size; the others show once, few, many or a class for expanded clones.

clone_size	v_call	j_call	d_call	cdr3_nt	cdr3_aa
.	TRBV7-8	TRBJ2-7	.	TGTGCCAGCAGCTTAGCGGGGGCAAGCTCCTACGAGCAGTACTTC	CASSLAGASSYEQYF
.	TRBV4-1	TRBJ2-1	TRBD2	TGCGCCAGCAGCCAAGAGGGTCAGACTAGCGGGGGCCCCTACAATGAGCAGTTCTTC	CASSQEGQTSGGPYNEQFF
.	TRBV9	TRBJ1-1	.	TGTGCCAGCAGCGTAATAGAGAACACTGAAGCTTTCTTT	CASSVIENTEAFF
.	TRBV30	TRBJ2-7	.	TGTGCCTGGAAGGACTCAGGTGCCTACGAGCAGTACTTC	CAWKDSGAYEQYF
.	TRBV5-4	TRBJ1-2	TRBD1	TGTGCCAGCAGCCGTGACAGGGGTCATGGCTACACCTTC	CASSRDRGHGYTF
few	TRBV9	TRBJ2-1	.	TGTGCCAGCTCGGCGCGCGGGGCGTACAATGAGCAGTTCTTC	CASSARGAYNEQFF
.	TRBV6-5	TRBJ1-4	.	TGTGCCAGCAGTTACCGAGGCGGAGAACTGTTTTTT	CASSYRGGELFF
.	TRBV7-2	TRBJ2-1	TRBD1	TGTGCCAGCAGCTTAGCTACAGGGGAGCCGAACAATGAGCAGTTCTTC	CASSLATGEPNNEQFF
.	TRBV9	TRBJ1-1	.	TGTGCCAGCAGCGTAGGTCGTGGGCAGGGGTGGGGCACTGAAGCTTTCTTT	CASSVGRGQGWGTEAFF
few	TRBV27	TRBJ1-1	.	TGTGCCAGCAGTTTGGGGCCGTCCTTCACTGAAGCTTTCTTT	CASSLGPSFTEAFF
.	TRBV7-2	TRBJ2-7	TRBD2	TGTGCCAGCAAGCTAGCGGGGGGCACCTACGAGCAGTACTTC	CASKLAGGTYEQYF
.	TRBV5-1	TRBJ2-5	TRBD1	TGCGCCAGCAGCTTGACAGGGGGGCAAGAGACCCAGTACTTC	CASSLTGGQETQYF
.	TRBV30	TRBJ2-2	TRBD2	TGTGCCTGGAGGACTAGCGGGGGACTCGGGGAGCTGTTTTTT	CAWRTSGGLGELFF
.	TRBV4-1	TRBJ1-5	TRBD1	TGCGCCAGCAGCCAAGAAAGGGGGCCCCGCAATCAGCCCCAGCATTTT	CASSQERGPRNQPQHF
.	TRBV2	TRBJ2-7	.	TGTGCCAGCAGTGAAACGACAGTCGAGTACGAGCAGTACTTC	CASSETTVEYEQYF
.	TRBV19	TRBJ2-5	TRBD1	TGTGCCAGTAGTGATTCGGGACAGCCAAACCAAGAGACCCAGTACTTC	CASSDSGQPNQETQYF
.	TRBV7-2	TRBJ2-1	.	TGTGCCAGCAGCTTAAAAGCGGGTCCCCACAATGAGCAGTTCTTC	CASSLKAGPHNEQFF
.	TRBV27	TRBJ1-2	TRBD1	TGTGCCAGCAGTGTAGTACAGGGGGAGGGCTATGGCTACACCTTC	CASSVVQGEGYGYTF
.	TRBV5-4	TRBJ1-2	TRBD1	TGTGCCAGCACCTCCCGGTCAACGGACAGGGACTATGGCTACACCTTC	CASTSRSTDRDYGYTF
.	TRBV30	TRBJ1-3	TRBD1	TGTGCCTGGAGTCGACAGGGGCCCTCTGGAAGCACCATATATTTT	CAWSRQGPSGSTIYF
.	TRBV18	TRBJ1-3	.	TGTGCCAGCTCTCCCGGGGGGCATGGAAACACCATATATTTT	CASSPGGHGNTIYF
.	TRBV5-1	TRBJ2-5	TRBD2	TGCGCCAGCAGCTTTACTAGCGGGGGGGCCCCGGAGACCCAGTACTTC	CASSFTSGGAPETQYF
.	TRBV7-2	TRBJ1-1	.	TGTGCCAGCAGTTTGCGGTACATGAACACTGAAGCTTTCTTT	CASSLRYMNTEAFF
.	TRBV19	TRBJ2-2	TRBD1	TGTGCCAGTAGCCAGGGACAGTACACCGGGGAGCTGTTTTTT	CASSQGQYTGELFF
.	TRBV16	TRBJ1-6	.	TGTGCCAGCAGCCAATACAGGTCCTCCTATAATTCACCCCTCCACTTT	CASSQYRSSYNSPLHF
.	TRBV7-3	TRBJ2-1	.	TGTGCCAGCAGCCTAGTGCGGAATGAGCAGTTCTTC	CASSLVRNEQFF
.	TRBV7-2	TRBJ1-1	.	TGTGCCAGCAGCTTAAGGGCAGGGTTCATTGAAGCTTTCTTT	CASSLRAGFIEAFF
.	TRBV5-1	TRBJ2-2	.	TGCGCCAGCAGGCCAGGGCCGGAGAACACCGGGGAGCTGTTTTTT	CASRPGPENTGELFF
.	TRBV6-5	TRBJ2-1	TRBD2	TGTGCCAGCGGACTAGCGGGGGGCAATGAGCAGTTCTTC	CASGLAGGNEQFF
few	TRBV9	TRBJ2-1	TRBD2	TGTGCCAGCAGCGTTCCTCTAGCGGGGGGAAGCAATGAGCAGTTCTTC	CASSVPLAGGSNEQFF
.	TRBV19	TRBJ2-7	.	TGTGCCAGTCGGAGGACTCCCGACGGCGAGCAGTACTTC	CASRRTPDGEQYF
few	TRBV19	TRBJ2-7	.	TGTGCCAGTAGTATCATGAGTTCCTACGAGCAGTACTTC	CASSIMSSYEQYF
.	TRBV14	TRBJ1-5	.	TGTGCCAGCAGCCAAGAAGGTATCGCCCAGGGGAAGGGCGTAAATCAGCCCCAGCATTTT	CASSQEGIAQGKGVNQPQHF
few	TRBV7-9	TRBJ2-4	.	TGTGCCAGCAGCTTAGGGGGGGTAGCCAAAAACATTCAGTACTTC	CASSLGGVAKNIQYF
.	TRBV5-1	TRBJ2-3	TRBD2	TGCGCCAGCAGCTTGGAAGCGGGGGGGAGCGCAGATACGCAGTATTTT	CASSLEAGGSADTQYF
.	TRBV7-8	TRBJ1-2	TRBD1	TGTGCCAGCAGCTTAGGACAGGGGGGCCTCTATGGCTACACCTTC	CASSLGQGGLYGYTF
.	TRBV19	TRBJ1-1	TRBD1	TGTGCCAGTAGTTACAACAGGGGTAACACTGAAGCTTTCTTT	CASSYNRGNTEAFF
.	TRBV10-3	TRBJ2-5	TRBD2	TGTGCCATCAGTGAGCGGAGTCTAGGGACTAGCGGGGTAGGGGCCCAGTACTTC	CAISERSLGTSGVGAQYF
.	TRBV15	TRBJ1-1	.	TGTGCCACCAGCAGAGGCAGGGCAGCGAGCACTGAAGCTTTCTTT	CATSRGRAASTEAFF
.	TRBV11-3	TRBJ1-1	.	TGTGCCAGCAGCATCCAGGGGTTGAACACTGAAGCTTTCTTT	CASSIQGLNTEAFF
.	TRBV5-4	TRBJ2-5	TRBD1	TGTGCCAGCAGCACAGGGGGCTCTCGGGAGACCCAGTACTTC	CASSTGGSRETQYF
.	TRBV5-5	TRBJ1-5	.	TGTGCCAGCAGCACTACAGGGTATAGCAATCAGCCCCAGCATTTT	CASSTTGYSNQPQHF
.	TRBV19	TRBJ1-2	TRBD1	TGTGCCACCCAACAGGGGGCAGGCTATGGCTACACCTTC	CATQQGAGYGYTF
.	TRBV7-3	TRBJ2-3	TRBD1	TGTGCCAGCAACAAACAGGGGCCTAGCACAGATACGCAGTATTTT	CASNKQGPSTDTQYF
.	TRBV7-9	TRBJ1-1	.	TGTGCCAGCAGCTTAGAGGTCGGGTCGGCTTTCTTT	CASSLEVGSAFF
.	TRBV18	TRBJ1-5	.	TGTGCCAGCTCACGCGATCAGGGGCATAGCAATCAGCCCCAGCATTTT	CASSRDQGHSNQPQHF
.	TRBV6-6	TRBJ2-1	TRBD1	TGTGCCAGCAGAACTCACGACAGGGATGGGAATGAGCAGTTCTTC	CASRTHDRDGNEQFF
.	TRBV29-1	TRBJ2-7	.	TGCAGCGTTAAACCGTTTGGCTTATCCTACGAGCAGTACTTC	CSVKPFGLSYEQYF
.	TRBV5-1	TRBJ2-7	TRBD1	TGCGCCAGCAGCTCCTCACCGGACAGGTCCTACGAGCAGTACTTC	CASSSSPDRSYEQYF
.	TRBV5-6	TRBJ2-2	TRBD1	TGTGCCAGCAGCTTGGAGTACCGACAGGGCTCCACCGGGGAGCTGTTTTTT	CASSLEYRQGSTGELFF
.	TRBV5-1	TRBJ2-4	.	TGCGCCAGCAGCTTAGGAGGGGGCGCAGCCAAAAACATTCAGTACTTC	CASSLGGGAAKNIQYF
.	TRBV7-2	TRBJ2-7	TRBD1	TGTGCCAGCAGCTTAGACGGACAGGGGTACGAGCAGTACTTC	CASSLDGQGYEQYF
few	TRBV7-3	TRBJ2-5	.	TGTGCCAGCAGCCGGGGAGTACAAGAGACCCAGTACTTC	CASSRGVQETQYF
.	TRBV10-3	TRBJ2-7	TRBD1	TGTGCCATACAGGGGTTCGGCGAGCAGTACTTC	CAIQGFGEQYF
few	TRBV5-4	TRBJ2-3	TRBD2	TGTGCCAGCAGCCCCGAGTGGCATACGGGGGGAGATACGCAGTATTTT	CASSPEWHTGGDTQYF
few	TRBV9	TRBJ1-4	.	TGTGCCAGCAGCGTAGCGGGAGGAGGCGAAAAACTGTTTTTT	CASSVAGGGEKLFF